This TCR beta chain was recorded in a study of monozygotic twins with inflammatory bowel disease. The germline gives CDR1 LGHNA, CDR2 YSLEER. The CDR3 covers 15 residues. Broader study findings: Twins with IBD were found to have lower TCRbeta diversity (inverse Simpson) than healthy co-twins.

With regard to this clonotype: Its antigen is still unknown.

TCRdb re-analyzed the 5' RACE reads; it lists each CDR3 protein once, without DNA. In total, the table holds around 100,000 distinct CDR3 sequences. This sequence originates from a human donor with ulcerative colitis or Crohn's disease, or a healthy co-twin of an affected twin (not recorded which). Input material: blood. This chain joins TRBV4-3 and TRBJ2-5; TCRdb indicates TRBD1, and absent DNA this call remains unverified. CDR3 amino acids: CASSQDWSGWETQYF.